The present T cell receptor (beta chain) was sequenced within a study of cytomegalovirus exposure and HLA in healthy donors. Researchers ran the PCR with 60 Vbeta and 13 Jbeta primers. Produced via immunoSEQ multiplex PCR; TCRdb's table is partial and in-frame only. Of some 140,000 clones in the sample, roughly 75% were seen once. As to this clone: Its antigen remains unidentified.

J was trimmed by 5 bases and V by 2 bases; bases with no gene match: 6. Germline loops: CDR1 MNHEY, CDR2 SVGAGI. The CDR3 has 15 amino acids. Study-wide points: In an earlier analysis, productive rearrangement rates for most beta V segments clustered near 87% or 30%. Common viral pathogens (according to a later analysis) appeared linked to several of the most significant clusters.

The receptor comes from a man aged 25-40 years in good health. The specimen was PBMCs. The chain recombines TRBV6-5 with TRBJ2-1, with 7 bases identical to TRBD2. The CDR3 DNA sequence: TGTGCCAGCAGTTACACCCGACTAGCCCACAATGAGCAGTTCTTC. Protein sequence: CASSYTRLAHNEQFF.